Sequencing of this T cell receptor (beta chain) was carried out in a study of chemoradiotherapy in HPV16-positive cancers. At the level of the study: Functional T-cell assays on a couple of HPV16-positive patients' cells defined candidate HPV-specific clones and common TCR motifs. Study-level results: Non-HPV-specific T cells did not expand in tumors during treatment, whereas candidate HPV-specific clones and E7-related motifs did.

As to this clone: Its cognate antigen is unknown.

Trimming removed 1 base from V and 5 bases from J, with 8 bases in between. CDR3 length: 14 amino acids. Germline-derived CDR1 and CDR2 are SGHTA and FQGNSA. TCRdb's copy holds only in-frame clones and misses some; the assay was immunoSEQ multiplex PCR. Of around 40,000 clones listed, roughly three quarters are singletons. The sequence derives from a human donor with HPV-associated anogenital cancer. The genes are TRBV7-2 and TRBJ2-2; D is unresolved. This specimen was blood, taken from a patient who underwent chemoradiotherapy. The CDR3 region is CASSLEWQTGELFF. DNA for the CDR3: TGTGCCAGCAGCTTAGAGTGGCAGACCGGGGAGCTGTTTTTT.